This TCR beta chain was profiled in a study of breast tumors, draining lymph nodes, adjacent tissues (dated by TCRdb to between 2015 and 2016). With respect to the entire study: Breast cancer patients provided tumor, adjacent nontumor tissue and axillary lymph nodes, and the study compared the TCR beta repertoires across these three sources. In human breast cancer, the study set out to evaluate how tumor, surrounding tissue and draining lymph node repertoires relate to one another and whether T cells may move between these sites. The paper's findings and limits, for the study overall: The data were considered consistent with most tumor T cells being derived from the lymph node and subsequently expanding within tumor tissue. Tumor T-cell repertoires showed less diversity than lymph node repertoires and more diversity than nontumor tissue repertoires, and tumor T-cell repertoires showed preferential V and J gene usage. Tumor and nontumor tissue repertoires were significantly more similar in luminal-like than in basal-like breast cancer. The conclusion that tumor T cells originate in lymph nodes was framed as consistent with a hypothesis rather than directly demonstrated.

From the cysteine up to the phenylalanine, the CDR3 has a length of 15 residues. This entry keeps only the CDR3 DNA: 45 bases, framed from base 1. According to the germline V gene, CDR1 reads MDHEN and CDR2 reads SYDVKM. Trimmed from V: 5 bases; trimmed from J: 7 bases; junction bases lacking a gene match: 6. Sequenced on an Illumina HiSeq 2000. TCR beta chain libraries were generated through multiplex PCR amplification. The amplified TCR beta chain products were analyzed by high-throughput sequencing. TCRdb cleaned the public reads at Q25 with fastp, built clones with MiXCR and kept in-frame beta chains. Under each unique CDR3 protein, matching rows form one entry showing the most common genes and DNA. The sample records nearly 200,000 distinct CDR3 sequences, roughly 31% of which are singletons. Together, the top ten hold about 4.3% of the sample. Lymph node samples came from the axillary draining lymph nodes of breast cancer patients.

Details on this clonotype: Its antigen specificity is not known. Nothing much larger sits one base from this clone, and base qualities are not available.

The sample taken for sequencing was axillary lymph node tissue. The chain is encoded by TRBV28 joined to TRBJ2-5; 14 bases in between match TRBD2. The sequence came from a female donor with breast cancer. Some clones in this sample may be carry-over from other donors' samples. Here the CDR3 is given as CASSLGTSGSGTQYF. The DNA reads TGTGCCAGCAGTCTCGGGACTAGCGGGAGTGGGACCCAGTACTTC.